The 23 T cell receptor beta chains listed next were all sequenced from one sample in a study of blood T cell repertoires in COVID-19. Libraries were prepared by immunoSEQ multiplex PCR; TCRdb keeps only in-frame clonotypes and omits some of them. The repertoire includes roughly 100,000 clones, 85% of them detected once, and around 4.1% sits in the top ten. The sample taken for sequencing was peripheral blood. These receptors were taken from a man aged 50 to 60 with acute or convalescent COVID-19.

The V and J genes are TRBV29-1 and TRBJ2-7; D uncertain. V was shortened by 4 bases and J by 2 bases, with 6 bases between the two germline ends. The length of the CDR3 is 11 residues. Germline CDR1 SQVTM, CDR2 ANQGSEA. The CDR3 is CSVAITYEQYF. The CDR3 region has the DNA TGCAGCGTTGCCATCACCTACGAGCAGTACTTC.

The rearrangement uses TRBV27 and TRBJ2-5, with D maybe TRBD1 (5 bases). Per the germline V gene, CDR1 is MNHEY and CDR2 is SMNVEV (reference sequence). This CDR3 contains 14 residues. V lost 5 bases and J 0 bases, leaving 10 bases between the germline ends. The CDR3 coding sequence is TGTGCCAGCAGTATGTGGACAAACCAAGAGACCCAGTACTTC. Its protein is CASSMWTNQETQYF.

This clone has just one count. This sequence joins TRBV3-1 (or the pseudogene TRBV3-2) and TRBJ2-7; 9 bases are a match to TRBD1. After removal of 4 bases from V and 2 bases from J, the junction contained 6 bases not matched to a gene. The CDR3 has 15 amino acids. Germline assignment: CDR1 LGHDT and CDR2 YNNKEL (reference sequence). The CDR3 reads CASSLRDRATYEQYF. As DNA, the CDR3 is TGTGCCAGCAGCCTTCGGGACAGGGCCACCTACGAGCAGTACTTC.

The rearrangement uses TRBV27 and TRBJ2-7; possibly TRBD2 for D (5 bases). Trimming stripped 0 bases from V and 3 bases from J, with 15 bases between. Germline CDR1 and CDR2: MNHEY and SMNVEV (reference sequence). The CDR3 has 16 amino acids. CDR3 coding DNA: TGTGCCAGCAGTTTATCGATGGAGCGGTTAATCTACGAGCAGTACTTC. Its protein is CASSLSMERLIYEQYF.

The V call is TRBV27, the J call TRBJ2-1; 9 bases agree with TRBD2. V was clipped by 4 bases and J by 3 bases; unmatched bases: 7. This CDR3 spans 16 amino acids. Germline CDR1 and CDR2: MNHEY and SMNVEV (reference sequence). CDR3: CASSSYSGGNYNEQFF. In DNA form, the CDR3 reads TGTGCCAGCAGTTCCTATAGCGGGGGAAACTACAATGAGCAGTTCTTC.

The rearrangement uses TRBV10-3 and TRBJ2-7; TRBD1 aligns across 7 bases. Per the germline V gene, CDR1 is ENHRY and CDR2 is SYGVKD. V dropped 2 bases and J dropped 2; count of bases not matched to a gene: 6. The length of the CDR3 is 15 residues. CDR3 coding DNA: TGTGCCATCAGTGAGGGTGCAGGGACAGCCTACGAGCAGTACTTC. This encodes CAISEGAGTAYEQYF.

Here the CDR3 DNA reads TGTGCCAGCAGCTTAGGGCAGGGATTAAGTGCTTATGGCTACACCTTC. Its translation: CASSLGQGLSAYGYTF. The chain uses TRBV7-9 and TRBJ1-2, with D perhaps matching TRBD1 (5 bases). Germline V gene sequence: CDR1 SEHNR, CDR2 FQNEAQ (reference sequence). V shed 1 base and J shed 5 bases, with 17 bases lying between them. CDR3 length equals 16 residues.

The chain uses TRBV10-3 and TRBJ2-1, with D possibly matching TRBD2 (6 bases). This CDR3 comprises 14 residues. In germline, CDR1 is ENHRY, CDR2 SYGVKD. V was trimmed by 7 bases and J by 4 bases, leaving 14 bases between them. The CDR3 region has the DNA TGTGCCATCAAGGGTGTGGGGGGATACAATGAGCAGTTCTTC. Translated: CAIKGVGGYNEQFF.

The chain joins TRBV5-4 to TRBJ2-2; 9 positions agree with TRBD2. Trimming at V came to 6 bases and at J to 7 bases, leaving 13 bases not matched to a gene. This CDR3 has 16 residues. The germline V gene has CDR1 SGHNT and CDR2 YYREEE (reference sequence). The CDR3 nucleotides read TGTGCCAGCACCCGGTACCTAGCGGGATCCGTCGGGGAGCTGTTTTTT. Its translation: CASTRYLAGSVGELFF.

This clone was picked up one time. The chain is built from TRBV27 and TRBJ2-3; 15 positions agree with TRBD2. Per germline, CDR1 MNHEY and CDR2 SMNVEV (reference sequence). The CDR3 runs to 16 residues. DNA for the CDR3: TGTGGCAGGGGGACTAGCGGGGGGCCCCTATTGGATACGCAGTATTTT. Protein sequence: CGRGTSGGPLLDTQYF.

CDR3 DNA sequence: TGCGCCAGCAGTGAAGCTTACGGGGAGCTGTTTTTT. It translates to CASSEAYGELFF. The chain employs TRBV10-1 and TRBJ2-2; D is unresolved. Germline-derived CDR1 and CDR2 are WNHNN and SYGVQD (reference sequence). CDR3 length: 12 amino acids. Trimming shortened V by 3 bases and J by 7 bases, and 6 bases separated the two germline ends.

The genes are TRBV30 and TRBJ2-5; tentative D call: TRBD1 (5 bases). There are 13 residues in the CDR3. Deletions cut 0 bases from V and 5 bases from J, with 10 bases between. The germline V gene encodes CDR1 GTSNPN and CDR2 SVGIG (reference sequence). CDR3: CAWSVRARETQYF. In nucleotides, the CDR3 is TGTGCCTGGAGTGTCAGGGCTAGGGAGACCCAGTACTTC.

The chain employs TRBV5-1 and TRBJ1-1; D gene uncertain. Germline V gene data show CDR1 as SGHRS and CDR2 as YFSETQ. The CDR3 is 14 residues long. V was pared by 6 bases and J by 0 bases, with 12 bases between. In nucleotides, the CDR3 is TGCGCCAGCACCTCCGGGTTTATGAACACTGAAGCTTTCTTT. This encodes CASTSGFMNTEAFF.

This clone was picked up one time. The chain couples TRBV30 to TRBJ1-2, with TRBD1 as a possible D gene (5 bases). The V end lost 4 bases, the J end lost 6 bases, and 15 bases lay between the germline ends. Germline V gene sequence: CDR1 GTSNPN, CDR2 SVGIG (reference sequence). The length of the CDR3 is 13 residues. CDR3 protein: CAWTQQAVDGYTF. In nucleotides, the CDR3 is TGTGCCTGGACCCAACAGGCCGTGGATGGCTACACCTTC. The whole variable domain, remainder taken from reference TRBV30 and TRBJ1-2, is SQTIHQWPATLVQPVGSPLSLECTVEGTSNPNLYWYRQAAGRGLQLLFYSVGIGQISSEVPQNLSASRPQDRQFILSSKKLLLSDSGFYLCAWTQQAVDGYTFGSGTRLTVV.

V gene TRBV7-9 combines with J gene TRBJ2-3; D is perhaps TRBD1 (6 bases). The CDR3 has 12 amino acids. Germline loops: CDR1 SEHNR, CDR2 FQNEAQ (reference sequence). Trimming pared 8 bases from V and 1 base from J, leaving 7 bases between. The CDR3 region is CASSGGTDTQYF. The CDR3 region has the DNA TGTGCCAGCTCAGGGGGCACAGATACGCAGTATTTT.

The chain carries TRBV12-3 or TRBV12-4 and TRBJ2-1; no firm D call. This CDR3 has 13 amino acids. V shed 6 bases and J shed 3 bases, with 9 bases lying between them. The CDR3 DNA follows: TGTGCCAGCAGAACAGAGTTCTACAATGAGCAGTTCTTC. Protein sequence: CASRTEFYNEQFF.

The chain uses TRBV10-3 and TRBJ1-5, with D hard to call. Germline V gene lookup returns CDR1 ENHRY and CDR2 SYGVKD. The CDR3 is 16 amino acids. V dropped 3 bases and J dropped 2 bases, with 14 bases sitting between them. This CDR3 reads CAISDPNTGGNQPQHF. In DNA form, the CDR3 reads TGTGCCATCAGTGACCCCAACACCGGGGGCAATCAGCCCCAGCATTTT.

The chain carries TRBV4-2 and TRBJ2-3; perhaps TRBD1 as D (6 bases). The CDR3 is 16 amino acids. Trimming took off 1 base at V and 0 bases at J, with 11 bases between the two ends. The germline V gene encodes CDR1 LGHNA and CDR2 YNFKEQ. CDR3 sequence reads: CASSQGGRPSTDTQYF. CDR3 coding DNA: TGTGCCAGCAGCCAAGGGGGGCGGCCTAGCACAGATACGCAGTATTTT.

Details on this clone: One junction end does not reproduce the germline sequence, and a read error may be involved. The CDR3 DNA reads as TGTGCCAGCAGCGTAGGTTCCGGGACAGGCTATACAGCTACGCAGTATTTT. Translated, it gives CASSVGSGTGYTATQYF. V gene TRBV9 combines with J gene TRBJ2-3; TRBD1 aligns across 8 bases. CDR3 length: 17 amino acids. CDR1 and CDR2 (germline): SGDLS, YYNGEE.

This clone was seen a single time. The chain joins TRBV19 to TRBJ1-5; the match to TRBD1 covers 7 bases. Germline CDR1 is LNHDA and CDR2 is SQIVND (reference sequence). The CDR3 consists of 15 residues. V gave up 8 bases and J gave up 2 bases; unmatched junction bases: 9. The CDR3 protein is CASLLVGQGNQPQHF. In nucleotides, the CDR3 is TGTGCCAGTCTCCTGGTTGGACAGGGCAATCAGCCCCAGCATTTT.

CDR3 in amino acids: CASEGQGSYGYTF. The CDR3 nucleotides are TGTGCCAGCGAGGGACAGGGGAGCTATGGCTACACCTTC. V is TRBV10-3 and J is TRBJ1-2, with 10 bases fitting TRBD1. CDR1 is ENHRY, CDR2 SYGVKD, per germline. The CDR3 is made up of 13 amino acids. The V segment lost 10 bases and the J segment 4 bases; nucleotides outside the gene matches: 6.

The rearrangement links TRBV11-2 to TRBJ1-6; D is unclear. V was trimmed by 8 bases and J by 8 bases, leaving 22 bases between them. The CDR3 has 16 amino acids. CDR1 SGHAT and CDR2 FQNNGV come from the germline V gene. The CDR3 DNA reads TGTGCCAGCTCCTATTCACGCGCCTCCCCGGATTCACCCCTCCACTTT. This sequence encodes CASSYSRASPDSPLHF.

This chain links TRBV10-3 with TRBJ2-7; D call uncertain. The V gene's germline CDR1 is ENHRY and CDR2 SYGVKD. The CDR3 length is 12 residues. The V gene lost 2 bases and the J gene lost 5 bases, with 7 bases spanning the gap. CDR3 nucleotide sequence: TGTGCCATCAGTGAGGGCCCCAACGAGCAGTACTTC. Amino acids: CAISEGPNEQYF.